This is a list of T cell receptor beta chains from one sample in a study of vaccination and CD4 T cells after COVID-19. Antigens of these TCRs are unknown. TCRdb ran MiXCR on the PCR reads and lists one entry per CDR3 protein. The data hold about 25,000 distinct CDR3 sequences, with less than 40% observed a single time. The material was CD4+ T cells from blood, cultured in vitro, obtained about 7 months after SARS-CoV-2 vaccination. The source of these receptors is a human donor who had recovered from COVID-19. Both conserved end residues are part of each CDR3. A D gene is named only where the DNA matches it firmly. Size values are once, few and many counts, or a class for expanded clones, and some rows have none.

d_call clone_size cdr3_length j_call v_call cdr3_aa cdr3_nt
TRBD1 few 13 TRBJ2-7 TRBV7-7 CASSLATGGEQYF TGTGCTAGCAGCTTAGCGACAGGGGGCGAGCAGTACTTC
NA NA 12 TRBJ2-5 TRBV18 CASSRVRETQYF TGTGCCAGCTCACGGGTTCGAGAGACCCAGTACTTC
NA once 13 TRBJ2-5 TRBV18 CASSPRRQETQYF TGTGCCAGCTCGCCCCGGCGTCAAGAGACCCAGTACTTC
TRBD1 NA 14 TRBJ2-1 TRBV20-1 CSARADRGLYEQFF TGCAGTGCTAGAGCCGACAGGGGGCTGTATGAGCAGTTCTTC
TRBD1 few 16 TRBJ1-2 TRBV6-5 CASSYTETGEGYGYTF TGTGCCAGCAGTTACACCGAGACAGGGGAAGGCTATGGCTACACCTTC
NA NA 13 TRBJ2-1 TRBV11-1 CASSLGLDRGQFF TGTGCCAGCAGCTTAGGTCTGGACCGGGGGCAGTTCTTC
NA NA 14 TRBJ2-3 TRBV7-9 CASSLLGGTDTQYF TGTGCCAGCAGCTTACTTGGAGGCACAGATACGCAGTATTTT
TRBD1 few 15 TRBJ2-1 TRBV24-1 CATSDQGQGSNEQFF TGTGCCACCAGTGACCAAGGACAGGGTAGCAATGAGCAGTTCTTC
TRBD2 NA 16 TRBJ2-3 TRBV20-1 CSASAPSGASTDTQYF TGCAGTGCTAGTGCGCCTAGCGGGGCTAGCACAGATACGCAGTATTTT
NA few 14 TRBJ1-6 TRBV6-1 CASRSRTYLTPLHF TGTGCCAGCAGGTCAAGGACGTATTTGACACCCCTCCACTTT
NA NA 17 TRBJ2-1 TRBV6-5 CASSDVGWWGVDNEQFF TGTGCCAGCAGTGACGTCGGTTGGTGGGGTGTGGACAATGAGCAGTTCTTC
TRBD1 NA 15 TRBJ1-6 TRBV28 CASSASRGWDSPLHF TGTGCCAGCAGCGCCTCCAGGGGGTGGGATTCACCCCTCCACTTT
NA NA 14 TRBJ1-2 TRBV20-1 CSARDPRTFYGYTF TGCAGTGCTAGAGACCCCCGAACCTTCTATGGCTACACCTTC
NA few 16 TRBJ2-2 TRBV7-3 CASSLGPGLQGGELFF TGTGCCAGCAGCTTAGGGCCGGGACTGCAAGGCGGGGAGCTGTTTTTT
NA NA 17 TRBJ2-3 TRBV7-3 CASSLTGAVSGTDTQYF TGTGCCAGCAGCTTAACGGGGGCGGTTAGCGGCACAGATACGCAGTATTTT
NA NA 14 TRBJ2-7 TRBV7-8 CASSLGVTPYEQYF TGTGCCAGCAGCTTAGGAGTCACGCCCTACGAGCAGTACTTC
TRBD2 NA 15 TRBJ2-7 TRBV27 CASSPTSGRDYEQYF TGTGCCAGCAGTCCCACTAGCGGGAGGGACTACGAGCAGTACTTC
NA NA 14 TRBJ2-1 TRBV6-5 CASSYQTFGNEQFF TGTGCCAGCAGTTACCAGACATTCGGCAATGAGCAGTTCTTC
NA NA 15 TRBJ1-1 TRBV11-2 CASSLDSGGGTEAFF TGTGCCAGCAGCTTAGATTCGGGGGGAGGGACTGAAGCTTTCTTT
TRBD2 NA 15 TRBJ2-1 TRBV20-1 CSARYGGSPYNEQFF TGCAGTGCTAGGTACGGGGGGAGCCCCTACAATGAGCAGTTCTTC
NA NA 13 TRBJ2-1 TRBV9 CASSVVVDNEQFF TGTGCCAGCAGCGTAGTCGTCGACAATGAGCAGTTCTTC